The 30 T cell receptor beta chains below were found in one sample sequenced in a study of OX40 agonist ivuxolimab in advanced cancers. TCRdb's copy holds only in-frame clones and misses some; the assay was immunoSEQ multiplex PCR. This table has tens of thousands of clones, about nine tenths appearing once. The specimen comprised CD4+ or CD8+ T cells sorted from blood, sampled in a trial of the OX40 agonist ivuxolimab. The receptors were sampled from an adult with an advanced solid tumor such as melanoma, head and neck, liver or kidney cancer.

The genes are TRBV28 and TRBJ1-3; 7 nucleotides match TRBD1. Trimming removed 1 base from V and 0 bases from J; junction bases left unmatched: 9. The CDR3 covers 18 residues. The germline V gene has CDR1 MDHEN and CDR2 SYDVKM. The CDR3 sequence is CASSLSLGTVNSGNTIYF. The CDR3 nucleotides are TGTGCCAGCAGTTTATCGCTGGGGACAGTAAACTCTGGAAACACCATATATTTT.

The rearrangement links TRBV4-3 to TRBJ2-2; D not resolved. The V end lost 0 bases, the J end lost 4 bases, and 9 bases lay between the germline ends. Germline assignment: CDR1 LGHNA and CDR2 YSLEER. This CDR3 is built from 15 residues. The chain's CDR3 is CASSQEQSRTGELFF. The CDR3 DNA follows: TGCGCCAGCAGCCAAGAGCAGTCGCGCACCGGGGAGCTGTTTTTT.

The CDR3 reads CASSPGTSGAYEQYF. The DNA for the CDR3 is TGTGCCAGCAGCCCAGGGACTAGCGGGGCCTACGAGCAGTACTTC. The rearrangement joins TRBV7-3 to TRBJ2-7; 13 positions agree with TRBD2. V lost 5 bases, J lost 2 bases, and 3 bases stayed unmatched. The CDR3 has 15 residues. The germline gives CDR1 SGHTA, CDR2 FQGTGA.

This clone has just one count. CDR3 nucleotide sequence: TGTGCCAGCAGCAATAGCGGGGAAACCTACAATGAGCAGTTCTTC. It translates to CASSNSGETYNEQFF. The genes are TRBV7-3 and TRBJ2-1; 8 bases align to TRBD2. Germline V gene sequence: CDR1 SGHTA, CDR2 FQGTGA. The junction had 5 bases not matched to a gene; V was cut back by 5 bases and J by 2 bases. The CDR3 runs 15 residues. Full variable domain (missing parts from reference TRBV7-3 and TRBJ2-1): GAGVSQTPSNKVTEKGKYVELRCDPISGHTALYWYRQSLGQGPEFLIYFQGTGAADDSGLPNDRFFAVRPEGSVSTLKIQRTERGDSAVYLCASSNSGETYNEQFFGPGTRLTVL.

The chain has TRBV5-1 and TRBJ2-5; D not resolved. Trimming cost V 3 bases and J 5 bases, with 5 bases left between them. The CDR3 has 11 residues. Germline-derived CDR1 and CDR2 are SGHRS and YFSETQ. The CDR3 sequence is CASSSVETQYF. DNA of the CDR3: TGCGCCAGCAGCTCTGTGGAGACCCAGTACTTC.

The chain combines TRBV11-2 with TRBJ2-2; D remains unclear. Per germline, CDR1 SGHAT and CDR2 FQNNGV. The V end lost 4 bases, the J end lost 4 bases, and 7 bases lay between the germline ends. The CDR3 spans 13 residues. The CDR3 is CASSSSLTGELFF. The CDR3 DNA reads as TGTGCCAGCAGCTCCAGCCTCACCGGGGAGCTGTTTTTT.

The gene calls are TRBV19 and TRBJ2-5; D gene unclear. Per germline, CDR1 LNHDA and CDR2 SQIVND (reference sequence). The CDR3 is 13 residues long. V gave up 5 bases and J gave up 2 bases, with 9 bases separating them. The chain's CDR3 is CASSSSAQETQYF. The DNA of the CDR3 is TGTGCCAGTAGTTCCAGTGCACAAGAGACCCAGTACTTC.

The genes are TRBV19 and TRBJ2-7; 8 nucleotides line up with TRBD2. The V gene's germline CDR1 is LNHDA and CDR2 SQIVND (reference sequence). Trimming cost V 5 bases and J 2 bases; bases outside gene matches: 11. The CDR3 spans 16 residues. The CDR3 is CASSATLAAPTYEQYF. As DNA, the CDR3 is TGTGCCAGTAGTGCCACACTAGCGGCACCAACCTACGAGCAGTACTTC.

V gene TRBV29-1 combines with J gene TRBJ2-1; 8 nucleotides line up with TRBD1. Germline trimming cut 2 bases from V and 5 bases from J; bases unmatched to any gene: 8. The CDR3 loop spans 15 amino acids. The germline gives CDR1 SQVTM, CDR2 ANQGSEA. Here the CDR3 reads CSVEMAGGANNEQFF. The CDR3 bases are TGCAGCGTTGAAATGGCAGGGGGCGCGAACAATGAGCAGTTCTTC.

The V gene is TRBV7-8, the J gene TRBJ2-7; D not resolved. Deletions cut 2 bases from V and 3 bases from J, with 8 bases between. Germline V gene sequence: CDR1 SGHVS, CDR2 FQNEAQ. The CDR3 totals 13 residues. The CDR3 DNA is TGTGCCAGCAGCTTAAGGTTGGGCTACGAGCAGTACTTC. Translation gives CASSLRLGYEQYF.

V gene TRBV5-5 combines with J gene TRBJ2-7; 7 bases agree with TRBD1. Trimming at V came to 4 bases and at J to 5 bases, leaving 12 bases not matched to a gene. Germline CDR1 is SGHKS and CDR2 is YYEKEE (reference sequence). The CDR3 contains 15 residues. The CDR3 sequence is CASSGRWATGNEQYF. The CDR3 DNA reads as TGTGCCAGCAGCGGGCGTTGGGCGACAGGGAACGAGCAGTACTTC.

J is TRBJ2-7 and V is TRBV28; a weak D match, TRBD2 (6 bases). The CDR3 sequence is 15 residues long. Germline CDR1 is MDHEN and CDR2 is SYDVKM. Trimming removed 6 bases at V and 3 bases at J, with 18 bases between. The CDR3 DNA reads as TGTGCCAGCAGAGAAGCGGGCTTAGAGGGCTACGAGCAGTACTTC. This sequence encodes CASREAGLEGYEQYF.

This clone was seen only once. The V and J genes are TRBV6-5 and TRBJ1-2; D gene uncertain. Trimming left V 2 bases short and J 5 bases short, with 12 bases between. This CDR3 has 14 residues. Per germline, CDR1 MNHEY and CDR2 SVGAGI. CDR3 residues: CASSYRGIGYGYTF. In DNA, the CDR3 is TGTGCCAGCAGTTACAGAGGGATTGGGTATGGCTACACCTTC.

This clone was detected only a few times. The chain joins TRBV5-4 to TRBJ2-5; D gene uncertain. The CDR3 totals 14 residues. Germline CDR1 SGHNT, CDR2 YYREEE (reference sequence). V gave up 0 bases and J gave up 1 base, with 7 bases separating them. The CDR3 protein is CASSLGAVQETQYF. As DNA, the CDR3 is TGTGCCAGCAGCTTGGGAGCCGTCCAAGAGACCCAGTACTTC.

The chain carries TRBV7-2 and TRBJ2-7; the D gene is possibly TRBD1 (5 bases). From germline, CDR1 is SGHTA and CDR2 FQGNSA. This CDR3 region has 14 residues. Trimming shortened V by 1 base and J by 4 bases, and 11 bases separated the two germline ends. The CDR3 sequence: CASSLGQGIYEQYF. DNA for the CDR3: TGTGCCAGCAGCTTAGGGCAGGGAATATACGAGCAGTACTTC.

The J gene is TRBJ2-1, the V gene TRBV4-3; TRBD1 matches 10 bases. The trim removed 3 bases at V and 7 bases at J, leaving 12 bases unmatched. Germline CDR1 and CDR2: LGHNA and YSLEER. This CDR3 region has 17 residues. CDR3 residues: CASSQDPGQGSRNEQFF. Here the CDR3 DNA reads TGCGCCAGCAGCCAGGACCCGGGACAGGGGTCACGAAATGAGCAGTTCTTC.

This clone was seen a few times. CDR3 sequence reads: CSVEGLAGESSYNEQFF. CDR3 in DNA: TGCAGCGTTGAAGGACTAGCGGGAGAAAGCTCCTACAATGAGCAGTTCTTC. The chain is built from TRBV29-1 and TRBJ2-1; 12 positions agree with TRBD2. V lost 1 base and J lost 0; bases outside the gene matches: 4. The CDR3 extends over 17 amino acids. Germline V CDR1 and CDR2: SQVTM, ANQGSEA.

The chain has TRBV15 and TRBJ2-1; D not certain. Germline V gives CDR1 LNHNV, CDR2 YYDKDF (reference sequence). Trimming removed 2 bases from V and 10 bases from J, with 15 bases in between. This CDR3 comprises 14 residues. CDR3 DNA sequence: TGTGCCACCAGCAGACAGACAACGGCCGGAGAGCAGTTCTTC. It encodes CATSRQTTAGEQFF.

The rearrangement links TRBV5-8 to TRBJ2-5; no clear D gene. Germline V CDR1 and CDR2: SGHTS, YDEGEE. With 2 bases removed from V and 4 bases from J, the gap between germline ends came to 9 bases. The CDR3 length is 13 residues. The CDR3 protein is CASSFLAVETQYF. For the CDR3, the DNA is TGTGCCAGCAGCTTTCTTGCCGTAGAGACCCAGTACTTC.

The V and J genes are TRBV7-9 and TRBJ2-1, with a possible D match to TRBD1 (5 bases). CDR3 length equals 13 residues. V lost 4 bases and J lost 9, with 13 bases in between. The germline CDR1 and CDR2 sequences are SEHNR and FQNEAQ (reference sequence). Written as DNA, the CDR3 is TGTGCCAGCAGCTCACAGTACAGGCCTGAGCAGTTCTTC. Translation: CASSSQYRPEQFF.

The chain combines TRBV9 with TRBJ2-3; D call uncertain. Deletions cut 2 bases from V and 5 bases from J, with 9 bases between. The CDR3 has 13 amino acids. Germline V gene data show CDR1 as SGDLS and CDR2 as YYNGEE. CDR3 nucleotides: TGTGCCAGCAGCGTGGGGTCTAGAGATACGCAGTATTTT. Translation gives CASSVGSRDTQYF.

This chain links TRBV5-4 with TRBJ2-5; D perhaps matches TRBD2 (5 bases). From germline, CDR1 is SGHNT and CDR2 YYREEE (reference sequence). The CDR3 is 14 residues long. V lost 0 bases and J lost 5, with 11 bases in between. The CDR3 spells CASSLGRRSETQYF. In DNA form, the CDR3 reads TGTGCCAGCAGCTTGGGTCGGAGGTCGGAGACCCAGTACTTC.

J is TRBJ1-2 and V is TRBV6-6; 7 bases align to TRBD1. This CDR3 is 15 amino acids long. V lost 0 bases to trimming and J lost 3 bases; unmatched junction nucleotides: 4. Germline CDR1 is MNHNY and CDR2 is SVGAGI (reference sequence). CDR3 sequence reads: CASSYSGQSYYGYTF. CDR3 bases: TGTGCCAGCAGTTACTCGGGACAGTCGTACTATGGCTACACCTTC.

This clone was observed a handful of times. The V gene is TRBV2, the J gene TRBJ2-3; D not resolved. The CDR3 is 14 amino acids. Germline CDR1 is SNHLY and CDR2 is FYNNEI. Trimming left V 7 bases short and J 1 base short, with 12 bases between. The CDR3 nucleotides read TGTGCCAGCACTATGCAGGCGGGCACAGATACGCAGTATTTT. Its translation: CASTMQAGTDTQYF.

The rearrangement uses TRBV2 and TRBJ2-7, with D perhaps being TRBD1 or TRBD2 (6 bases each). Between the trimmed V and J ends, which lost 3 bases and 9 bases, there was a span of 15 bases. The CDR3 spans 13 residues. CDR1 is SNHLY and CDR2 is FYNNEI in the germline V gene. As DNA, the CDR3 is TGTGCCAGCAGTGAGGGGTTAGGGGGGTCGCAGTACTTC. The encoded protein is CASSEGLGGSQYF.

V gene TRBV5-1 combines with J gene TRBJ1-5, with D maybe TRBD1 (5 bases). Per germline, CDR1 SGHRS and CDR2 YFSETQ. The CDR3 has 14 residues. The germline V and J ends were trimmed by 4 bases and 4 bases, with 12 bases remaining between them. The CDR3 here is CASSPGTANQPQHF. For the CDR3, the DNA is TGCGCCAGCAGCCCCGGGACCGCAAATCAGCCCCAGCATTTT.

The J gene is TRBJ2-7, the V gene TRBV5-4; D possibly corresponds to TRBD2 (6 bases). The V gene lost 4 bases and the J gene lost 6 bases, with 20 bases spanning the gap. CDR1 is SGHNT and CDR2 is YYREEE in the germline V gene (reference sequence). The CDR3 has 15 residues. CDR3 bases: TGTGCCAGCAGCAAGGCGGGGTCTAGAATAGGCGAGCAGTACTTC. Its translation: CASSKAGSRIGEQYF. The complete variable domain, with remaining parts taken from reference TRBV5-4 and TRBJ2-7, reads ETGVTQSPTHLIKTRGQQVTLRCSSQSGHNTVSWYQQALGQGPQFIFQYYREEENGRGNFPPRFSGLQFPNYSSELNVNALELDDSALYLCASSKAGSRIGEQYFGPGTRLTVT.

The V call is TRBV7-2, the J call TRBJ2-1; a weak D match, TRBD2 (6 bases). The CDR3 loop spans 19 amino acids. V lost 1 base to trimming and J lost 0 bases, with 19 bases between them. CDR1 and CDR2 (germline): SGHTA, FQGNSA. This CDR3 reads CASSLGGAVGAGSYNEQFF. CDR3 bases: TGTGCCAGCAGCTTAGGTGGTGCTGTGGGAGCGGGCTCCTACAATGAGCAGTTCTTC.

The J gene is TRBJ2-7, the V gene TRBV5-1; D perhaps matches TRBD1 (6 bases). Germline V gene data show CDR1 as SGHRS and CDR2 as YFSETQ. The CDR3 extends over 14 amino acids. The V and J ends lost 3 bases and 1 base respectively, with 11 bases between them. CDR3 nucleotides: TGCGCCAGCAGCTCCGACAGGAGATCCTACGAGCAGTACTTC. As protein: CASSSDRRSYEQYF.

A remark on this clone: The junction and the germline gene differ at one end; a read error may be behind it. The chain is built from TRBV7-3 and TRBJ1-1; 8 bases match TRBD1. Germline V gene lookup returns CDR1 SGHTA and CDR2 FQGTGA. The CDR3 runs to 13 residues. CDR3 in amino acids: CASSADRGTETFF. The CDR3 DNA is TGTGCCAGCAGCGCAGACAGGGGCACTGAAACTTTCTTT.